Presented here are 10 T cell receptor beta chains from one specimen sequenced in a study of molecular identifiers for immune sequencing clone quantification. MiXCR, applied by TCRdb to the PCR reads, yields one record per CDR3 protein. The data show roughly 86,000 distinct CDR3 sequences, with around a fifth seen just once and around 0.8% held by the top ten. Sequencing input: naive CD8+ T cells from blood, with Jurkat cell RNA spiked in. Documented subset: FACS-sorted CD8+CD4-CCR7+CD45RA+ naive T cells. These receptors were obtained from a human donor in good health. Some libraries in this study had Jurkat cell RNA spiked in.

This clonotype was seen at least ten times. This chain links TRBV6-5 with TRBJ2-3; D is unresolved. The CDR3 has 12 residues. The ends were cut back, 6 bases at V and 11 bases at J, with 15 bases in the middle. The germline V gene encodes CDR1 MNHEY and CDR2 SVGAGI. The CDR3 DNA follows: TGTGCCAGCAGCCCCCTGGGCGGCGAGCAGTATTTT. The encoded protein is CASSPLGGEQYF.

This clonotype was seen repeatedly, ten times or more. This chain links TRBV9 with TRBJ1-4; D is uncertain. There are 13 residues in the CDR3. V gave up 1 base and J gave up 4 bases, with 5 bases separating them. The germline CDR1 and CDR2 sequences are SGDLS and YYNGEE. Here the CDR3 DNA reads TGTGCCAGCAGCGTAAGGGATAATGAAAAACTGTTTTTT. Protein product: CASSVRDNEKLFF.

At least ten counts were recorded for this clonotype. The chain has TRBV5-4 and TRBJ1-1; D uncertain. CDR3 size: 14 residues. CDR1 is SGHNT and CDR2 is YYREEE in the germline V gene (reference sequence). Trimming cost V 2 bases and J 1 base, with 9 bases left between them. For the CDR3, the DNA is TGTGCCAGCAGCTTTTCCAACCCGAACACTGAAGCTTTCTTT. Protein sequence: CASSFSNPNTEAFF.

Details on this clonotype: This may be a read error, as it is one base from a much larger clone. V usage is TRBV29-1 and J usage is TRBJ2-7; D unresolved. The V end lost 0 bases, the J end lost 7 bases, and 10 bases lay between the germline ends. The CDR3 is 12 residues long. From germline, CDR1 is SQVTM and CDR2 ANQGSEA. In DNA, the CDR3 is TGCAGCGTTGAAGAACAGTCCGGGGAGCAGTACTTC. Residues: CSVEEQSGEQYF.

Worth noting for this clonotype: A junction end diverges from the germline sequence, so it may reflect a read error. The V gene is TRBV6-2 or TRBV6-3, the J gene TRBJ1-1; D remains ambiguous. The CDR3 loop spans 16 amino acids. Per germline, CDR1 MNHEY and CDR2 SVGEGT. The CDR3 sequence: CASSPILVNSNTEAFF. The CDR3 DNA sequence: TGTGCCAGCAGTCCCATTTTGGTGAATTCGAACACTGAAGCCTTCTTT.

This clonotype was seen many times. The chain links TRBV4-1 to TRBJ2-2, with 12 bases identical to TRBD2. CDR1 and CDR2 (germline): MGHRA, YSYEKL. V shed 7 bases and J 5 bases; nucleotides not matched to a gene: 11. This CDR3 comprises 17 residues. This CDR3 is CASKRTSGDARTGELFF. DNA for the CDR3: TGCGCCAGCAAAAGGACTAGCGGGGATGCGCGGACCGGGGAGCTGTTTTTT.

This clonotype was seen many times. The chain uses TRBV19 and TRBJ2-7, with a tentative D call TRBD2 (6 bases). The CDR3 runs to 15 residues. Deletions cut 6 bases from V and 0 bases from J, with 15 bases between. The V gene's germline CDR1 is LNHDA and CDR2 SQIVND (reference sequence). CDR3 sequence (DNA): TGTGCCAGTAGCCCAGGTTACGGGAGCTCCTACGAGCAGTACTTC. As protein: CASSPGYGSSYEQYF.

The rearrangement joins TRBV19 to TRBJ2-5; 7 bases map to TRBD2. Germline V CDR1 and CDR2: LNHDA, SQIVND (reference sequence). This CDR3 has 15 residues. V was pared by 2 bases and J by 4 bases, with 7 bases of the junction left unmatched. CDR3 nucleotide sequence: TGTGCCAGTAGTATATGGGACTATGGCGGAGAGACCCAGTACTTC. Its translation is CASSIWDYGGETQYF.

This clonotype occurred many times. V is TRBV11-2 and J is TRBJ2-3; 7 bases fit TRBD2. The germline V gene encodes CDR1 SGHAT and CDR2 FQNNGV. V lost 1 base, J lost 2 bases, and 9 bases stayed unmatched. CDR3 length equals 17 residues. The CDR3 DNA follows: TGTGCCAGCAGCTTAGCCACTAGCGACGTCTTCACAGATACGCAGTATTTT. Its translation is CASSLATSDVFTDTQYF.

This clonotype was seen only a few times. CDR3 sequence: CAWSQSLEQYF. As DNA, the CDR3 is TGTGCCTGGAGCCAAAGCCTCGAGCAGTACTTC. J is TRBJ2-7 and V is TRBV30; D unresolved. The CDR3 totals 11 residues. Deletions cut 3 bases from V and 6 bases from J, with 9 bases between. Germline-derived CDR1 and CDR2 are GTSNPN and SVGIG (reference sequence).